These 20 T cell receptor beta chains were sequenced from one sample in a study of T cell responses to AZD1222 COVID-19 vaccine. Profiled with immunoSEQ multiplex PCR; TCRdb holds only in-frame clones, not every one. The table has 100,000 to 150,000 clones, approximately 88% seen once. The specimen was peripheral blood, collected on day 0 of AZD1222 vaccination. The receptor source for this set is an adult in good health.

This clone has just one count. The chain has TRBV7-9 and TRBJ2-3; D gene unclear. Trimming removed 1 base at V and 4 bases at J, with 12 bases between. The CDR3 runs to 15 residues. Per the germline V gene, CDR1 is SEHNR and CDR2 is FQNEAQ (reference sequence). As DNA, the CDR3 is TGTGCCAGCAGCTTAGTTCGGGCGCTCGCAGATACGCAGTATTTT. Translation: CASSLVRALADTQYF. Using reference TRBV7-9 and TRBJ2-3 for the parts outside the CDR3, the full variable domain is DTGVSQNPRHKITKRGQNVTFRCDPISEHNRLYWYRQTLGQGPEFLTYFQNEAQLEKSRLLSDRFSAERPKGSFSTLEIQRTEQGDSAMYLCASSLVRALADTQYFGPGTRLTVL.

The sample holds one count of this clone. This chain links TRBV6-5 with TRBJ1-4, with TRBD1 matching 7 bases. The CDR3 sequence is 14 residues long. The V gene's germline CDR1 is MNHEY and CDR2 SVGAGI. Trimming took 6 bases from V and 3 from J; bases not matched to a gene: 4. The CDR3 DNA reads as TGTGCCAGCAGACAGGGGTTTGCTAATGAAAAACTGTTTTTT. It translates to CASRQGFANEKLFF.

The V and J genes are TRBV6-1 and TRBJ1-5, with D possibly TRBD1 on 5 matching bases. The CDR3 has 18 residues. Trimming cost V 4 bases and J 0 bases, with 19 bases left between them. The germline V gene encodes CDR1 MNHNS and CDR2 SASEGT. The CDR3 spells CASSAGWAGGGSNQPQHF. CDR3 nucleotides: TGTGCCAGCAGTGCAGGCTGGGCGGGGGGTGGTAGCAATCAGCCCCAGCATTTT.

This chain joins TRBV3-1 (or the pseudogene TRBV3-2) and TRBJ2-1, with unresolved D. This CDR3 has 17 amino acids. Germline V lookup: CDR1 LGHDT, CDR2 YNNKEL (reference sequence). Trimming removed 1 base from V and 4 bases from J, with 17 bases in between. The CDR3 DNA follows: TGTGCCAGCAGCCAAGGATTCTACGAACGAGTGTACAATGAGCAGTTCTTC. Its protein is CASSQGFYERVYNEQFF.

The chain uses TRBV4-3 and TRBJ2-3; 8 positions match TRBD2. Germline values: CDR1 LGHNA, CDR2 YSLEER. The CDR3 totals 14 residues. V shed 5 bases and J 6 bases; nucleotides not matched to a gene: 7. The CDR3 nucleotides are TGCGCCAGCAGCGTGCGGGGGGCCGGGGATACGCAGTATTTT. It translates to CASSVRGAGDTQYF.

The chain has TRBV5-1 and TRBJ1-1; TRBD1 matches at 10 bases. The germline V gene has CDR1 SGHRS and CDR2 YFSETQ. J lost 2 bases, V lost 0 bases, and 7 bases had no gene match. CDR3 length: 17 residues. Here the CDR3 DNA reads TGCGCCAGCAGCTTGGTGGGGGGACAGGGGACAAACACTGAAGCTTTCTTT. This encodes CASSLVGGQGTNTEAFF.

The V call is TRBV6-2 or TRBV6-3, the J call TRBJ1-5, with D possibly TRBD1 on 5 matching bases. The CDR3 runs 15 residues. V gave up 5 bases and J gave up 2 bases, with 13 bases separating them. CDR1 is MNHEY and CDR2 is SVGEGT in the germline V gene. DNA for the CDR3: TGTGCCAGCAGTGGGGGTGATTTTGGCAATCAGCCCCAGCATTTT. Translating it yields CASSGGDFGNQPQHF.

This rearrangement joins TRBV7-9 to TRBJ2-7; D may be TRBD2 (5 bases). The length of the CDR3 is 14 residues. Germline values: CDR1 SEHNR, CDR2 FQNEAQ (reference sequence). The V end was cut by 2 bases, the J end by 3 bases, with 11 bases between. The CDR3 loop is CASSLTGINYEQYF. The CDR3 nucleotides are TGTGCCAGCAGCTTAACGGGAATCAACTACGAGCAGTACTTC.

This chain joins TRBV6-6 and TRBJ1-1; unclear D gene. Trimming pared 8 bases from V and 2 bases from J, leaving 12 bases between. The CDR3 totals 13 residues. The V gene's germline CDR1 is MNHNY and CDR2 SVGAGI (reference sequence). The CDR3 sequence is CASQNRVNTEAFF. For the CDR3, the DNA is TGTGCCAGCCAAAACCGGGTCAACACTGAAGCTTTCTTT.

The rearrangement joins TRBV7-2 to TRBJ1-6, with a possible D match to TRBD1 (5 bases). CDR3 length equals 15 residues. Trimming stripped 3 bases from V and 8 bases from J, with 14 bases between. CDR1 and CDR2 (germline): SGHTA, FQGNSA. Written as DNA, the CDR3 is TGTGCCAGCAGCTTTGTGGGGGGTATGGATTCACCCCTCCACTTT. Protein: CASSFVGGMDSPLHF.

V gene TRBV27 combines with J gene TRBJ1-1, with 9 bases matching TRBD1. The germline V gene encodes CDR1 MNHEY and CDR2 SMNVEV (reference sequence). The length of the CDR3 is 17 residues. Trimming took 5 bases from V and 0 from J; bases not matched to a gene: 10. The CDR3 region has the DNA TGTGCCAGCAGTCCAACCCAACGGACAGGGGTGAACACTGAAGCTTTCTTT. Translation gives CASSPTQRTGVNTEAFF.

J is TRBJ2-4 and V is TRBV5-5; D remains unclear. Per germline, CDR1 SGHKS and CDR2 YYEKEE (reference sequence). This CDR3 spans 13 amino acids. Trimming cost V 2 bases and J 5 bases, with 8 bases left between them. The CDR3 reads CASSFRAENIQYF. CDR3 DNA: TGTGCCAGCAGCTTTCGTGCGGAAAACATTCAGTACTTC.

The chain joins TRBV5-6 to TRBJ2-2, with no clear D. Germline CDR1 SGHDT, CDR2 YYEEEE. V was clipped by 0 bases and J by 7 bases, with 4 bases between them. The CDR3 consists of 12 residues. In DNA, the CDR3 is TGTGCCAGCAGCTTGGGTTTCGGGGAGCTGTTTTTT. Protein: CASSLGFGELFF.

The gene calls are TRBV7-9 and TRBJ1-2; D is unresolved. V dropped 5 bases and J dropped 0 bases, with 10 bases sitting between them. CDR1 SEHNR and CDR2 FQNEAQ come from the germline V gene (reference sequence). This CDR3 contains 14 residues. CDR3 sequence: CASSVGTSNYGYTF. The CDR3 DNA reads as TGTGCCAGCAGCGTTGGAACCTCTAACTATGGCTACACCTTC.

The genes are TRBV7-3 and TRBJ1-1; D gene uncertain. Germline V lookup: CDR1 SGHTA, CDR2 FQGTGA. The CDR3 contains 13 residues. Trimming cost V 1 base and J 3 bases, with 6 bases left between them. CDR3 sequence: CASSLNEDTEAFF. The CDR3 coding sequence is TGTGCCAGCAGCTTAAACGAAGACACTGAAGCTTTCTTT.

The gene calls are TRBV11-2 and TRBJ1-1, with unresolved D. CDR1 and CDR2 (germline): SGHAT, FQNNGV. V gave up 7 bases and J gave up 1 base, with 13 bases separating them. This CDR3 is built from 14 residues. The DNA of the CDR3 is TGTGCCAGCACCCAGTCGCGAGGGAACACTGAAGCTTTCTTT. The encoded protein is CASTQSRGNTEAFF.

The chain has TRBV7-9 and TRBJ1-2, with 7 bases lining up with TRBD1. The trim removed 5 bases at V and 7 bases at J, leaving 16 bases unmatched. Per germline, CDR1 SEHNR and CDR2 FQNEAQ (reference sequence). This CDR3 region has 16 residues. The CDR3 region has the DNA TGTGCCAGCAGCCTCGCAGGGGCAGGGGGGATCGGTGGCTACACCTTC. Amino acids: CASSLAGAGGIGGYTF. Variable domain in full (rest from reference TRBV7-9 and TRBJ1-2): DTGVSQNPRHKITKRGQNVTFRCDPISEHNRLYWYRQTLGQGPEFLTYFQNEAQLEKSRLLSDRFSAERPKGSFSTLEIQRTEQGDSAMYLCASSLAGAGGIGGYTFGSGTRLTVV.

DNA for the CDR3: TGTGCCAGCAGCTTACGCGCAGGGCATCACGAAAAACTGTTTTTT. Translation gives CASSLRAGHHEKLFF. The chain couples TRBV7-9 to TRBJ1-4; D might be TRBD1 (5 bases). The V end was cut by 2 bases, the J end by 8 bases, with 15 bases between. The length of the CDR3 is 15 residues. Germline V gene sequence: CDR1 SEHNR, CDR2 FQNEAQ (reference sequence).

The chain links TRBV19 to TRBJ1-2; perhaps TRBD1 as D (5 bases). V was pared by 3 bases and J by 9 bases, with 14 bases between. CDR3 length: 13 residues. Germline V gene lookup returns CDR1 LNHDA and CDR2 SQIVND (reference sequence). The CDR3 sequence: CASSIGDGWSYTF. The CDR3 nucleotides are TGTGCCAGTAGTATCGGGGACGGTTGGAGCTACACCTTC.

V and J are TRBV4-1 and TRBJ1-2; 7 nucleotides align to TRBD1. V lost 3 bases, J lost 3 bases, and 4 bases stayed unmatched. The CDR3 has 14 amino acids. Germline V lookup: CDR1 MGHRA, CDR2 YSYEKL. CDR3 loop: CASSHRQGDYGYTF. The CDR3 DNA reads TGCGCCAGCAGCCACCGTCAGGGGGACTATGGCTACACCTTC.